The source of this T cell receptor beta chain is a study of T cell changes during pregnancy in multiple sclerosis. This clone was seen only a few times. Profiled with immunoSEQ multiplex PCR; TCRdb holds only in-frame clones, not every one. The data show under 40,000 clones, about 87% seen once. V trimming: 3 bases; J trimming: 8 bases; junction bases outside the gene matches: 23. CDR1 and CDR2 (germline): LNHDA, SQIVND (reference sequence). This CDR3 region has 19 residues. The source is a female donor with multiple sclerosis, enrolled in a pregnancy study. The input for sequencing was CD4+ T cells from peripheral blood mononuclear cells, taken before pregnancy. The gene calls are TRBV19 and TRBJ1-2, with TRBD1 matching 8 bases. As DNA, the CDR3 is TGTGCCAGTAGTATGCCGAGGACAGGGCAAGATCGGACCTCAGGGGGCTACACCTTC. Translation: CASSMPRTGQDRTSGGYTF.